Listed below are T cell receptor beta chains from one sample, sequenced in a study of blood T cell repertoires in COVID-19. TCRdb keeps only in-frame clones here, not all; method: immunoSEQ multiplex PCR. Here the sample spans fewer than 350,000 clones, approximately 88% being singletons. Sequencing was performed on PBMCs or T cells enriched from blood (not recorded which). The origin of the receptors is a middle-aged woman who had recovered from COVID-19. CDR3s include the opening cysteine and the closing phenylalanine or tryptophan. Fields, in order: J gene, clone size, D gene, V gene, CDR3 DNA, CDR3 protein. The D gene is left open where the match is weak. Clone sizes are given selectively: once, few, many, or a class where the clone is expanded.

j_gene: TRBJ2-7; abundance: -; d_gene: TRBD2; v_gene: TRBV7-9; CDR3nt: TGTGCCAGCAGCTTAGCTAGCGGGACATCCTACGAGCAGTACTTC; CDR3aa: CASSLASGTSYEQYF
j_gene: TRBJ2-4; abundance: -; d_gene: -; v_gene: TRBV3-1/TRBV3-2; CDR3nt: TGTGCCAGCAGCCAAGGGACTACCATTCAGTACTTC; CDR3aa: CASSQGTTIQYF
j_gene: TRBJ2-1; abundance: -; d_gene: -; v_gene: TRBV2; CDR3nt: TGTGCCAGCAGCCGCCAAACTACCTTCAATGAGCAGTTCTTC; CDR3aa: CASSRQTTFNEQFF
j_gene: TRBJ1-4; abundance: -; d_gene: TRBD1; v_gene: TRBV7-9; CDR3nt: TGTGCCAGCAGCTTAGCGCTAACAGGGGGAGTTGAAAAACTGTTTTTT; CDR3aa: CASSLALTGGVEKLFF
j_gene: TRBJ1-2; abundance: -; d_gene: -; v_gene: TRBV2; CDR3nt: TGTGCCAGCAACCAACAGGGCGCAACCGGTGGCTACACCTTC; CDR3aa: CASNQQGATGGYTF
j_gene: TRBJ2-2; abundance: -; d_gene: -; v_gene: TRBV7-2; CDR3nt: TGTGCCAGCAGCTTAGCCTTCAACACCGGGGAGCTGTTTTTT; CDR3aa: CASSLAFNTGELFF
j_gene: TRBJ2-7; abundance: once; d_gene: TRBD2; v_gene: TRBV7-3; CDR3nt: TGTGCCAGCAGCCCATCGCGGGAGTCCCACGAGCAGTACTTC; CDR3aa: CASSPSRESHEQYF
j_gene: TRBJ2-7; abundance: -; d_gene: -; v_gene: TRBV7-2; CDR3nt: TGTGCCAGCAGACCACTAGGGTCCCACGAGCAGTACTTC; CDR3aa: CASRPLGSHEQYF
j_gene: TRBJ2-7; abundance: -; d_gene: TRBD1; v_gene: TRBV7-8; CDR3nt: TGTGCCAGCAGCTCCGACAGGGGCGAGCAGTACTTC; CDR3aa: CASSSDRGEQYF
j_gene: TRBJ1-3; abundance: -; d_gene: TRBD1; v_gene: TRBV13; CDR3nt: TGTGCCAGCAGCATGACAGGGAAAAACACCATATATTTT; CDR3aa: CASSMTGKNTIYF
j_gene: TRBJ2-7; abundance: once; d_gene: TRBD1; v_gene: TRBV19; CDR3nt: TGTGCCAGTAGTACCGGACAGGCTTACTCCAGCTCCTACGAGCAGTACTTC; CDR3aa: CASSTGQAYSSSYEQYF
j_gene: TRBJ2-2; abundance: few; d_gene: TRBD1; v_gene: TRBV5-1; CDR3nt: TGCGCCAGCAGCTTGGCAACCGGGACAGCAAACACCGGGGAGCTGTTTTTT; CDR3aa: CASSLATGTANTGELFF
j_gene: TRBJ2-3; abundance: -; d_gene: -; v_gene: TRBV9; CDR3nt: TGTGCCAGCAGCGGGCGGAGAACCGCAGATACGCAGTATTTT; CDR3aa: CASSGRRTADTQYF
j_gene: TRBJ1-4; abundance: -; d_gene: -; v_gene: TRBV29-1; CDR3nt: TGCAGCGTGGCTACAGGGACGGCTAATGAAAAACTGTTTTTT; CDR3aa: CSVATGTANEKLFF
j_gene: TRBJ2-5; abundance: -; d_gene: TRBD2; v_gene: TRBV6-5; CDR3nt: TGTGCCAGCAGAATTAGCGGGTTCGGGGAGACCCAGTACTTC; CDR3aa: CASRISGFGETQYF
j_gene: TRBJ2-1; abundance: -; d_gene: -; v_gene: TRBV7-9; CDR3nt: TGTGCCAGCAGCCCCACGGGGGGCCGGGTCAATGAGCAGTTCTTC; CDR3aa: CASSPTGGRVNEQFF
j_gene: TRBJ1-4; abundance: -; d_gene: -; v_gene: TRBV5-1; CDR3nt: TGCGCCAGCAGCATAAATCTACCTGCTGAAAAACTGTTTTTT; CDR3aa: CASSINLPAEKLFF
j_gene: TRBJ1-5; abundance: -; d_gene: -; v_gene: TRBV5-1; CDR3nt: TGCGCCAGCAGCTTGGTGGCAGGCTCCAATCAGCCCCAGCATTTT; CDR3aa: CASSLVAGSNQPQHF
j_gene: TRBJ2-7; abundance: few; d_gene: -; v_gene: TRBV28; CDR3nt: TGTGCCAGCAGACGGACGGGGACCTACGAGCAGTACTTC; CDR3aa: CASRRTGTYEQYF
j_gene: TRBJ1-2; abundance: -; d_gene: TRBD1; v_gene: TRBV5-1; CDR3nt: TGCGCCAGCAGCTTAGCCGGGACAGGGGGCTATGGCTACACCTTC; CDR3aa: CASSLAGTGGYGYTF
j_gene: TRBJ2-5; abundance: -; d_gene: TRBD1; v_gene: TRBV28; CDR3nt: TGTGCCAGCAGAGACTCGGACAGGGGACAAGAGACCCAGTACTTC; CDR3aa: CASRDSDRGQETQYF
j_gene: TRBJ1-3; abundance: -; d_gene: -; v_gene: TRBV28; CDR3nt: TGTGCCAGCAGTTTAAGCGGCCGAAACACCATATATTTT; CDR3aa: CASSLSGRNTIYF
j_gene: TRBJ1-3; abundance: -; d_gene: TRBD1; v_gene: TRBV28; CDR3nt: TGTGCCAGCATTCAGGGGGACTTTGGAAACACCATATATTTT; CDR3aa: CASIQGDFGNTIYF
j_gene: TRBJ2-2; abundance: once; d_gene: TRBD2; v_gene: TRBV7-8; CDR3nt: TGTGCCAGCAGCCCAATCGGCGGGAGAGACACCGGGGAGCTGTTTTTT; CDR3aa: CASSPIGGRDTGELFF
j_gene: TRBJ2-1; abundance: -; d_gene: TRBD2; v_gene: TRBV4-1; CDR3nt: TGCGCCAGCAGCCCCCCCCGGAGGGCTAGCGGGAGCCCTTCCCTCTACAATGAGCAGTTCTTC; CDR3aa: CASSPPRRASGSPSLYNEQFF
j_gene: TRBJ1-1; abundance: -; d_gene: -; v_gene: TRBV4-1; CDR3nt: TGCGCCAGCAGCCAAGTGTCCATGAACACTGAAGCTTTCTTT; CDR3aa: CASSQVSMNTEAFF
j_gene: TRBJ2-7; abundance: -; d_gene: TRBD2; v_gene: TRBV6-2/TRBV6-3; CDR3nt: TGTGCCAGCAGTCGCTGGGGGTTAGCGGGAGGGGACTACGAGCAGTACTTC; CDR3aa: CASSRWGLAGGDYEQYF
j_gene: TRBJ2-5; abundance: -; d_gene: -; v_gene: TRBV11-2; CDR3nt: TGTGCCAGCAGCATGGACAGTCATTTGGAGACCCAGTACTTC; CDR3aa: CASSMDSHLETQYF
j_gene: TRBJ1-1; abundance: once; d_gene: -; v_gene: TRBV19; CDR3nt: TGTGCCAGTAGTATGACTCAACTTGAAGCTTTCTTT; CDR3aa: CASSMTQLEAFF
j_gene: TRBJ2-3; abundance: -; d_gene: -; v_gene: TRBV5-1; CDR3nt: TGCGCCAGCAGCTTGGTATCAGATACGCAGTATTTT; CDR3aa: CASSLVSDTQYF
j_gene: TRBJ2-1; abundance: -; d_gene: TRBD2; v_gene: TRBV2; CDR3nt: TGTGCCAGTAAGGGGACTAGCGGAGGAAATGAGCAGTTCTTC; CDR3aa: CASKGTSGGNEQFF